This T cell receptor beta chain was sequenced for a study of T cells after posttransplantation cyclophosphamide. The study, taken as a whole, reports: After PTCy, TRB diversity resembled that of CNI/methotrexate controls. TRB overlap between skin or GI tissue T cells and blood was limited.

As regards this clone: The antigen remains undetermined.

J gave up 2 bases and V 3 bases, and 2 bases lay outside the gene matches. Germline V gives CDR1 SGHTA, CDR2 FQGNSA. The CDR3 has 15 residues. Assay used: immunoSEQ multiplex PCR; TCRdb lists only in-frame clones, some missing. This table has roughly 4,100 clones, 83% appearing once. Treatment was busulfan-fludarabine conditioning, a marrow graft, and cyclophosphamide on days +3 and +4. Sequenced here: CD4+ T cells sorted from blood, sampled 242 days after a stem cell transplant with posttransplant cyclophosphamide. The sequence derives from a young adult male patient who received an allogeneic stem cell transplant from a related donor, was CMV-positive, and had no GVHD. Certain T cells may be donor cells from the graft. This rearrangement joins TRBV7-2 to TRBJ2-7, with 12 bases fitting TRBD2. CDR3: CASSLTSGSTYEQYF. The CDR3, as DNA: TGTGCCAGCAGCTTGACTAGCGGGAGCACCTACGAGCAGTACTTC.